This T cell receptor (beta chain) emerged from a study of blood T cell repertoires in COVID-19. Study-level background: Recovery meant two consecutive negative NP/OP PCR tests, professional clearance, or resolved symptoms. PBMCs, B-cell-depleted T cells, or T cells provided the cDNA or gDNA that made up the material.

This CDR3 comprises 13 residues. Per germline, CDR1 SQVTM and CDR2 ANQGSEA. V was shortened by 4 bases and J by 4 bases, with 13 bases between the two germline ends. Everyone who took part was about 18 to 90 years old, and they came from about 25 US areas. In the authors' methods: It was from reference gene primer amplification that nucleated cell counts were estimated. Libraries were prepared by immunoSEQ multiplex PCR; TCRdb keeps only in-frame clonotypes and omits some of them. Clone size and the V and J calls come from that table; the DNA yielded D and trimming. The profile shows about 210,000 clones, around 86% of them singletons.

V and J are TRBV29-1 and TRBJ1-2; possibly TRBD1 for D (5 bases). The specimen was PBMCs or T cells enriched from blood (not recorded which). The clonotype originates from a woman aged 40 to 50 in a cohort exposed to, infected with or recovered from COVID-19 (not recorded which). The DNA of the CDR3 is TGCAGCGTTGTTGCAGGGTCGGGCTATGGCTACACCTTC. Amino acids: CSVVAGSGYGYTF.